This entry is about one T cell receptor (beta chain). The entry originates in a study of beta chain features in type 1 diabetes. V shed 0 bases and J 3 bases; nucleotides not matched to a gene: 0. From germline, CDR1 is SGDLS and CDR2 YYNGEE. The CDR3 is 14 amino acids. The study reverse transcribed the entire isolated RNA, so it sequenced expressed TCRB transcripts. TCRdb's copy holds only in-frame clones and misses some; the assay was immunoSEQ multiplex PCR. The top ten hold 0.03% to 0.04% of the sample, which has approximately 200,000 clones, roughly 9.6% seen once. This receptor was obtained from a woman between 18 and 30 years old in good health. The chain is built from TRBV9 and TRBJ2-7, with 10 bases fitting TRBD2. Material: naive CD4+ T cells from blood. The CDR3 DNA reads as TGTGCCAGCAGCGTAGGGACTAGCGGCTACGAGCAGTACTTC. Translation gives CASSVGTSGYEQYF.